This passage covers 26 T cell receptor beta chains from one sample sequenced in a study of shared clonotypes between healthy human individuals. TCRdb's copy holds only in-frame clones and misses some; the assay was immunoSEQ multiplex PCR. The sample lists 2,500,000 or so clones; approximately 90% were seen once. The specimen sequenced was naive CD4+ T cells sorted from blood. Subset reported: CD45RA+ positively selected. Source of these receptors: a man aged 18 to 35 in good health.

V is TRBV2 and J is TRBJ1-2, with TRBD1 matching over 7 bases. Germline CDR1 and CDR2: SNHLY and FYNNEI. The CDR3 consists of 13 residues. Trimming cost V 4 bases and J 8 bases; bases outside gene matches: 7. This chain's CDR3 is CASSAETGMGYTF. The CDR3 DNA reads as TGTGCCAGCAGTGCCGAGACAGGGATGGGCTACACCTTC.

This chain connects TRBV4-1 to TRBJ2-3; the match to TRBD2 covers 11 bases. Germline trimming cut 3 bases from V and 0 bases from J; bases unmatched to any gene: 2. The CDR3 spans 16 residues. Germline values: CDR1 MGHRA, CDR2 YSYEKL. The CDR3 DNA sequence: TGCGCCAGCAGCCAGGGACTAGCGGCAAGCACAGATACGCAGTATTTT. This codes for CASSQGLAASTDTQYF.

This clone was observed a handful of times. This chain joins TRBV10-1 and TRBJ2-7; D is uncertain. The CDR3 consists of 11 residues. The germline CDR1 and CDR2 sequences are WNHNN and SYGVQD (reference sequence). The V and J ends lost 4 bases and 5 bases respectively, with 6 bases between them. The CDR3 sequence is CASSVGNEQYF. CDR3 coding DNA: TGCGCCAGCAGTGTCGGCAACGAGCAGTACTTC.

This chain joins TRBV13 and TRBJ1-2; no reliable D call. The germline V and J ends were trimmed by 3 bases and 4 bases, with 9 bases remaining between them. CDR1 is PRHDT and CDR2 is FYEKMQ in the germline V gene (reference sequence). The CDR3 runs to 13 residues. CDR3 protein: CASSLNSRYGYTF. CDR3 nucleotide sequence: TGTGCCAGCAGCTTGAACAGTCGCTATGGCTACACCTTC.

This chain joins TRBV7-9 and TRBJ1-1; TRBD1 might be the D (6 bases). Trimming left V 1 base short and J 0 bases short, with 18 bases between. The CDR3 contains 18 residues. The germline gives CDR1 SEHNR, CDR2 FQNEAQ (reference sequence). This CDR3 is CASSLGQGHTFLNTEAFF. In DNA form, the CDR3 reads TGTGCCAGCAGCTTAGGGCAGGGGCATACCTTCTTGAACACTGAAGCTTTCTTT. Supplemented by reference TRBV7-9 and TRBJ1-1, the full variable domain reads DTGVSQNPRHKITKRGQNVTFRCDPISEHNRLYWYRQTLGQGPEFLTYFQNEAQLEKSRLLSDRFSAERPKGSFSTLEIQRTEQGDSAMYLCASSLGQGHTFLNTEAFFGQGTRLTVV.

V usage is TRBV21-1 and J usage is TRBJ2-2; the table assigns TRBD1, which was not confirmed against the DNA. TRBV21-1 is noted as a pseudogene. The CDR3 sequence is 18 residues long. CDR3 sequence reads: CASRPYNRESENTGELFF. CDR3 nucleotides: TGTGCCAGCAGACCCTATAACAGGGAGTCGGAAAACACCGGGGAGCTGTTTTTT.

The V gene is TRBV14, the J gene TRBJ1-2; 7 nucleotides align to TRBD1. CDR3 length: 14 residues. Germline CDR1 SGHDN, CDR2 FVKESK. V gave up 4 bases and J gave up 7 bases; unmatched junction bases: 9. CDR3 residues: CASSPRDRHSGYTF. The DNA for the CDR3 is TGTGCCAGCAGCCCCCGGGACAGACATAGTGGCTACACCTTC. The full variable domain, completed using reference TRBV14 and TRBJ1-2, is EAGVTQFPSHSVIEKGQTVTLRCDPISGHDNLYWYRRVMGKEIKFLLHFVKESKQDESGMPNNRFLAERTGGTYSTLKVQPAELEDSGVYFCASSPRDRHSGYTFGSGTRLTVV.

The genes are TRBV2 and TRBJ1-6; 10 positions agree with TRBD1. V dropped 7 bases and J dropped 4; count of bases not matched to a gene: 4. Germline V gives CDR1 SNHLY, CDR2 FYNNEI. CDR3 length: 15 residues. CDR3 sequence (DNA): TGTGCCAGCATCCCGGGACAGGGGTATAATTCACCCCTCCACTTT. Amino acid sequence: CASIPGQGYNSPLHF.

The J gene is TRBJ2-2, the V gene TRBV15; tentative D call: TRBD2 (6 bases). V was pared by 0 bases and J by 0 bases, with 8 bases between. The CDR3 contains 16 residues. The V gene's germline CDR1 is LNHNV and CDR2 YYDKDF (reference sequence). CDR3 nucleotides: TGTGCCACCAGCAGAGAATTAGCGGCGAACACCGGGGAGCTGTTTTTT. Translated: CATSRELAANTGELFF.

This rearrangement joins TRBV5-4 to TRBJ2-2; no reliable D call. The CDR3 has 15 residues. V was cut by 5 bases and J by 1 base, with 12 bases left in between. Germline V gene data show CDR1 as SGHNT and CDR2 as YYREEE (reference sequence). CDR3 protein: CASSYTLGNTGELFF. DNA of the CDR3: TGTGCCAGCAGTTACACCCTCGGGAACACCGGGGAGCTGTTTTTT. Combining the CDR3 with reference TRBV5-4 and TRBJ2-2 gives the whole variable domain ETGVTQSPTHLIKTRGQQVTLRCSSQSGHNTVSWYQQALGQGPQFIFQYYREEENGRGNFPPRFSGLQFPNYSSELNVNALELDDSALYLCASSYTLGNTGELFFGEGSRLTVL.

The chain is built from TRBV2 and TRBJ2-5, with D perhaps matching TRBD2 (6 bases). V gave up 10 bases and J gave up 8 bases, with 20 bases separating them. There are 13 residues in the CDR3. Germline V lookup: CDR1 SNHLY, CDR2 FYNNEI. The DNA for the CDR3 is TGTGCCATGGGGGGAAATGGTGTAGGTACCCAGTACTTC. It codes for CAMGGNGVGTQYF.

This chain joins TRBV28 and TRBJ1-4; D unclear. The germline V and J ends were trimmed by 2 bases and 7 bases, with 11 bases remaining between them. The CDR3 extends over 14 amino acids. Germline V lookup: CDR1 MDHEN, CDR2 SYDVKM. The CDR3 reads CASSLVRVGEKLFF. The CDR3 nucleotides are TGTGCCAGCAGTTTAGTAAGGGTAGGTGAAAAACTGTTTTTT.

CDR3: CASSPRQGKAFF. The CDR3 coding sequence is TGTGCCAGCAGCCCAAGACAGGGAAAAGCTTTCTTT. This sequence joins TRBV6-5 and TRBJ1-1; 7 bases map to TRBD1. Germline CDR1 reads MNHEY; CDR2 reads SVGAGI. The CDR3 covers 12 residues. The trim removed 6 bases at V and 9 bases at J, leaving 7 bases unmatched.

With regard to this clone: Other DNA sequences from this sample encode an identical CDR3 as well. The V and J genes are TRBV27 and TRBJ1-6; 7 bases fit TRBD1. Germline V CDR1 and CDR2: MNHEY, SMNVEV (reference sequence). CDR3 length equals 15 residues. With V trimmed by 5 bases and J by 5 bases, 6 bases remained unmatched. CDR3 in DNA: TGTGCCAGCAGTCCATTGGACAGGAATAATTCACCCCTCCACTTT. Amino acid sequence: CASSPLDRNNSPLHF.

The chain uses TRBV6-5 and TRBJ2-2; D perhaps matches TRBD2 (5 bases). Germline V CDR1 and CDR2: MNHEY, SVGAGI. CDR3 length: 15 amino acids. The germline V and J ends were trimmed by 7 bases and 5 bases, with 17 bases remaining between them. CDR3 DNA sequence: TGTGCCAGCATGGCGGGTACCTATATGACCGGGGAGCTGTTTTTT. Residues: CASMAGTYMTGELFF.

Comment on this clone: The same CDR3 also results from other DNA sequences found in this sample. V gene TRBV11-2 combines with J gene TRBJ1-6; D remains unclear. There are 12 residues in the CDR3. The V and J ends lost 4 bases and 2 bases respectively, with 0 bases between them. Germline V CDR1 and CDR2: SGHAT, FQNNGV. The CDR3 here is CASSSYNSPLHF. CDR3 in DNA: TGTGCCAGCAGCTCCTATAATTCACCCCTCCACTTT.

This clone was seen only a few times. Other DNA sequences in the sample encode the same CDR3. The chain has TRBV2 and TRBJ1-1; no firm D call. V was shortened by 6 bases and J by 2 bases, with 7 bases between the two germline ends. The CDR3 covers 12 residues. Looked up from germline, CDR1 is SNHLY and CDR2 is FYNNEI. The CDR3 spells CASSVGNTEAFF. The CDR3 coding sequence is TGTGCCAGCAGCGTGGGTAACACTGAAGCTTTCTTT.

A note on this clone: Other DNA variants within this sample encode the same CDR3. The chain uses TRBV7-2 and TRBJ2-3; 9 nucleotides agree with TRBD2. CDR3 length: 15 residues. Germline V gene data show CDR1 as SGHTA and CDR2 as FQGNSA. With 1 base clipped from V and 2 bases from J, the junction kept 1 base outside the gene matches. This CDR3 reads CASSLVAGATDTQYF. As DNA, the CDR3 is TGTGCCAGCAGCTTAGTAGCGGGAGCCACAGATACGCAGTATTTT.

The sample holds a few counts of this clone. V gene TRBV29-1 combines with J gene TRBJ1-1; tentative D call: TRBD1 (6 bases). Germline CDR1 is SQVTM and CDR2 is ANQGSEA. The CDR3 covers 13 residues. V gave up 7 bases and J gave up 0 bases, with 12 bases separating them. CDR3 sequence reads: CSAGQSMNTEAFF. DNA of the CDR3: TGCAGCGCCGGACAGAGCATGAACACTGAAGCTTTCTTT. Using reference TRBV29-1 and TRBJ1-1 for the parts outside the CDR3, the full variable domain is SAVISQKPSRDICQRGTSLTIQCQVDSQVTMMFWYRQQPGQSLTLIATANQGSEATYESGFVIDKFPISRPNLTFSTLTVSNMSPEDSSIYLCSAGQSMNTEAFFGQGTRLTVV.

The genes are TRBV28 and TRBJ2-4; perhaps TRBD1 as D (5 bases). Trimming cost V 8 bases and J 0 bases, with 11 bases left between them. Germline V gene lookup returns CDR1 MDHEN and CDR2 SYDVKM. The CDR3 totals 14 residues. The CDR3 coding sequence is TGTGCCAGCCAAACCCAGGGAGCCAAAAACATTCAGTACTTC. Its translation is CASQTQGAKNIQYF.

CDR3 coding DNA: TGTGCCAGCAGTCCCCACAGGGGGCTTGAAGATACGCAGTATTTT. Translation: CASSPHRGLEDTQYF. The genes are TRBV6-5 and TRBJ2-3, with 9 bases that match TRBD1. The length of the CDR3 is 15 residues. J was trimmed by 5 bases and V by 5 bases; bases with no gene match: 8. From germline, CDR1 is MNHEY and CDR2 SVGAGI.

DNA of the CDR3: TGTGCCAGCAGTGAAGCAACGAGTAGGGCCCAGCATTTT. It yields the protein CASSEATSRAQHF. The V and J genes are TRBV6-1 and TRBJ1-5; D gene ambiguous. CDR1 MNHNS and CDR2 SASEGT come from the germline V gene. This CDR3 region has 13 residues. V lost 0 bases and J lost 11, with 11 bases in between.

This chain uses TRBV5-1 with TRBJ2-3; a possible D gene is TRBD2 (5 bases). The CDR3 runs 15 residues. Germline CDR1 and CDR2: SGHRS and YFSETQ. V was cut by 0 bases and J by 4 bases, with 12 bases left in between. The CDR3 region has the DNA TGCGCCAGCAGCTTGGCTTTAGGAGGAGCAGATACGCAGTATTTT. Translation: CASSLALGGADTQYF.

The rearrangement joins TRBV5-6 to TRBJ2-7; D call uncertain. Germline CDR1 reads SGHDT; CDR2 reads YYEEEE. The CDR3 has 12 amino acids. V was cut by 4 bases and J by 3 bases, with 8 bases left in between. This CDR3 is CASSNSYYEQYF. CDR3 DNA sequence: TGTGCCAGCAGCAACTCATACTACGAGCAGTACTTC.

The chain recombines TRBV7-2 with TRBJ2-7; TRBD2 might be the D (5 bases). Trimming shortened V by 4 bases and J by 2 bases, and 12 bases separated the two germline ends. Germline CDR1 reads SGHTA; CDR2 reads FQGNSA. The CDR3 runs to 14 residues. The CDR3 here is CASSSGVLTYEQYF. CDR3 DNA sequence: TGTGCCAGCAGCTCCGGGGTTCTTACCTACGAGCAGTACTTC.

The chain joins TRBV5-4 to TRBJ2-6; no definite D call. CDR1 and CDR2 (germline): SGHNT, YYREEE (reference sequence). The CDR3 is 17 residues long. Trimming pared 0 bases from V and 2 bases from J, leaving 12 bases between. The CDR3 DNA reads TGTGCCAGCAGCTTGGTTAACCAACCCACTGGGGCCAACGTCCTGACTTTC. The encoded protein is CASSLVNQPTGANVLTF.